One sample yielded the 21 T cell receptor beta chains listed below, sequenced in a study of blood T cell repertoires in COVID-19. Method: immunoSEQ multiplex PCR; TCRdb's copy keeps in-frame clones and lacks some. The sample consists of roughly 380,000 clones, approximately 91% of them appearing once. The sample taken for sequencing was peripheral blood. Receptor source: a woman between 35 and 50 years old with COVID-19, enrolled during active disease.

The V and J genes are TRBV19 and TRBJ2-5; 13 bases fit TRBD2. Germline assignment: CDR1 LNHDA and CDR2 SQIVND (reference sequence). J was trimmed by 4 bases and V by 3 bases; bases with no gene match: 2. The CDR3 covers 15 residues. CDR3 in DNA: TGTGCCAGTAGTATCAGACTAGCGGGGGGAGAGACCCAGTACTTC. Its translation: CASSIRLAGGETQYF.

This chain links TRBV19 with TRBJ1-2; D is unresolved. V lost 6 bases, J lost 6 bases, and 11 bases lay in between. The CDR3 totals 12 residues. CDR1 LNHDA and CDR2 SQIVND come from the germline V gene (reference sequence). The CDR3 DNA follows: TGTGCCAGTAGCCAAACGGGTCATGGCTACACCTTC. It codes for CASSQTGHGYTF.

This clone was found once. The CDR3 reads CASSEQYPFGTVGNYEQYF. The CDR3 nucleotides are TGTGCCAGCAGTGAACAATATCCATTTGGGACAGTGGGAAACTACGAGCAGTACTTC. The J gene is TRBJ2-7, the V gene TRBV6-1; 7 nucleotides line up with TRBD1. CDR3 length: 19 residues. Germline assignment: CDR1 MNHNS and CDR2 SASEGT. V trimming: 2 bases; J trimming: 3 bases; junction bases outside the gene matches: 19.

This chain links TRBV5-4 with TRBJ1-1, with TRBD1 matching over 7 bases. The CDR3 is made up of 15 amino acids. Unmatched junction bases numbered 11, after V lost 6 bases and J lost 3 bases. Germline values: CDR1 SGHNT, CDR2 YYREEE (reference sequence). The CDR3 reads CASTLRQGDDTEAFF. DNA for the CDR3: TGTGCCAGCACCCTCCGGCAGGGGGATGACACTGAAGCTTTCTTT.

This chain connects TRBV6-2 or TRBV6-3 to TRBJ2-5, with 10 bases lining up with TRBD1. With 4 bases clipped from V and 5 bases from J, the junction kept 1 base outside the gene matches. The germline gives CDR1 MNHEY, CDR2 SVGEGT. The CDR3 length is 13 residues. The CDR3 region has the DNA TGTGCCAGCAGTTGGACAGGGGGGGAGACCCAGTACTTC. It translates to CASSWTGGETQYF.

This chain connects TRBV5-1 to TRBJ2-7; perhaps TRBD2 as D (5 bases). Germline V gives CDR1 SGHRS, CDR2 YFSETQ. V lost 0 bases and J lost 4, with 14 bases in between. The CDR3 spans 15 residues. Here the CDR3 reads CASSLAIGLSYEQYF. CDR3 nucleotides: TGCGCCAGCAGCTTGGCCATCGGACTTTCATACGAGCAGTACTTC.

The chain couples TRBV27 to TRBJ1-1; TRBD1 matches 8 bases. Germline V lookup: CDR1 MNHEY, CDR2 SMNVEV (reference sequence). V lost 5 bases, J lost 6 bases, and 8 bases stayed unmatched. This CDR3 spans 14 amino acids. Written as DNA, the CDR3 is TGTGCCAGCAGTACCGACAGGGGAGGCCCTGAAGCTTTCTTT. This translates into CASSTDRGGPEAFF.

The chain recombines TRBV9 with TRBJ1-2; no clear D. V lost 4 bases, J lost 8 bases, and 15 bases lay in between. Germline values: CDR1 SGDLS, CDR2 YYNGEE. CDR3 length: 13 amino acids. CDR3 residues: CASSSTTRAGYTF. In DNA form, the CDR3 reads TGTGCCAGCAGCTCGACTACTCGGGCCGGCTACACCTTC.

The V call is TRBV7-2, the J call TRBJ1-5; no clear D gene. V was pared by 3 bases and J by 6 bases, with 9 bases between. The CDR3 totals 13 residues. Germline V CDR1 and CDR2: SGHTA, FQGNSA. CDR3 in DNA: TGTGCCAGCAGCTTGAGGGCGGCTCAGCCCCAGCATTTT. This gives the protein CASSLRAAQPQHF.

The V gene is TRBV24-1, the J gene TRBJ2-3, with 7 bases identical to TRBD1. The CDR3 has 14 amino acids. With 4 bases clipped from V and 5 bases from J, the junction kept 5 bases outside the gene matches. Germline loops: CDR1 KGHDR, CDR2 SFDVKD. The CDR3 reads CATSDPTGLDTQYF. CDR3 sequence (DNA): TGTGCCACCAGTGACCCGACAGGGCTAGATACGCAGTATTTT.

V usage is TRBV28 and J usage is TRBJ2-5, with TRBD2 matching over 9 bases. Losses at the gene ends were 1 base for V and 5 bases for J; bases not matched to a gene: 11. The CDR3 consists of 17 residues. Per the germline V gene, CDR1 is MDHEN and CDR2 is SYDVKM. CDR3 protein: CASSLSSGRTLGETQYF. The CDR3 bases are TGTGCCAGCAGTTTATCCAGCGGGAGGACCCTTGGGGAGACCCAGTACTTC.

The genes are TRBV27 and TRBJ2-7; 8 bases match TRBD1. Germline CDR1 MNHEY, CDR2 SMNVEV (reference sequence). The V gene end was trimmed by 3 bases and the J gene end by 7 bases; junction bases not matched to a gene: 8. CDR3 length: 14 amino acids. CDR3: CASSFQGASEEQYF. CDR3 sequence (DNA): TGTGCCAGCAGTTTTCAGGGGGCGTCGGAAGAGCAGTACTTC.

V and J are TRBV4-3 and TRBJ2-1, with 9 positions matching TRBD2. The CDR3 is 19 residues long. The V gene's germline CDR1 is LGHNA and CDR2 YSLEER. Trimming cost V 0 bases and J 5 bases; bases outside gene matches: 14. The CDR3 region has the DNA TGCGCCAGCAGCCAAGACCCCCGGTTCGAGCGGGGGGCCCACAATGAGCAGTTCTTC. This encodes CASSQDPRFERGAHNEQFF.

V gene TRBV4-2 combines with J gene TRBJ2-3; 9 nucleotides line up with TRBD1. The ends lost 4 bases at V and 4 bases at J; junction bases unmatched: 9. CDR3 length: 16 residues. Germline values: CDR1 LGHNA, CDR2 YNFKEQ. The CDR3: CASSLKQGAGSDTQYF. DNA of the CDR3: TGTGCCAGCAGCCTCAAACAGGGGGCAGGTTCAGATACGCAGTATTTT.

Only one count was recorded for this clone. One junction end does not reproduce the germline sequence, and a read error may be involved. The rearrangement joins TRBV7-7 to TRBJ2-5; 8 bases are a match to TRBD2. CDR1 is SSHAT, CDR2 FNYEAQ, per germline (reference sequence). The CDR3 consists of 14 residues. The CDR3 loop is CASSPGGMQETQYF. The CDR3 region has the DNA TGTGCTAGCAGCCCGGGGGGGATGCAAGAGACCCAGTACTTC.

The chain combines TRBV4-1 with TRBJ2-3; maybe TRBD2 (5 bases). CDR3 length equals 15 residues. Germline values: CDR1 MGHRA, CDR2 YSYEKL. V shed 1 base and J shed 2 bases, with 10 bases lying between them. In nucleotides, the CDR3 is TGCGCCAGCAGCCAAGTCGGACTTATCACAGATACGCAGTATTTT. This translates into CASSQVGLITDTQYF.

The rearrangement uses TRBV20-1 and TRBJ2-7, with 11 bases that match TRBD2. Trimming took 3 bases from V and 2 from J; bases not matched to a gene: 12. The CDR3 contains 17 residues. The germline V gene has CDR1 DFQATT and CDR2 SNEGSKA (reference sequence). The CDR3 DNA reads as TGCAGTGCTAGTAAACTTCCACTAGCGGGGGCAACCTACGAGCAGTACTTC. The encoded protein is CSASKLPLAGATYEQYF.

V and J are TRBV18 and TRBJ1-4; D gene unclear. The CDR3 extends over 16 amino acids. V was shortened by 3 bases and J by 0 bases, with 11 bases between the two germline ends. CDR1 KGHSH and CDR2 LQKENI come from the germline V gene. The CDR3 DNA follows: TGTGCCAGCTCACCTAACCCCGGGGCAACTAATGAAAAACTGTTTTTT. Translated: CASSPNPGATNEKLFF.

The chain combines TRBV28 with TRBJ1-6; no clear D. The CDR3 consists of 15 residues. Germline V gene sequence: CDR1 MDHEN, CDR2 SYDVKM. V shed 4 bases and J shed 3 bases, with 10 bases lying between them. The DNA for the CDR3 is TGTGCCAGCAGTTCCGGGTTTCTCTATAATTCACCCCTCCACTTT. Amino acid sequence: CASSSGFLYNSPLHF.

CDR3 amino acids: CASSPFSVVNTGELFF. CDR3 coding DNA: TGTGCCAGCAGCCCCTTTTCGGTAGTGAACACCGGGGAGCTGTTTTTT. The genes are TRBV2 and TRBJ2-2; D not resolved. This CDR3 comprises 16 residues. Trimming pared 6 bases from V and 1 base from J, leaving 15 bases between. Germline loops: CDR1 SNHLY, CDR2 FYNNEI.

The V gene is TRBV6-5, the J gene TRBJ2-1; TRBD2 agrees at 11 bases. Germline trimming cut 8 bases from V and 8 bases from J; bases unmatched to any gene: 11. CDR1 is MNHEY and CDR2 is SVGAGI in the germline V gene. There are 15 residues in the CDR3. The CDR3 nucleotides read TGTGCCAGCGAAAGCGCACTAGCGGGAGTGGATGAGCAGTTCTTC. Protein product: CASESALAGVDEQFF.